Here is one T cell receptor (beta chain) with its context. This clone's antigen is unknown. Base qualities are missing; no much larger clone stands one base away. This record belongs to a study of T cell responses to AZD1222 COVID-19 vaccine (dated by TCRdb to about 2021). Broadly, across the study: AZD1222 recipients with second doses at about 4 weeks or about 12 weeks were pooled, because spike-specific TCR depth and breadth did not differ between schedules. Trial participants were enrolled by age into 18-55, 56-69 and 70-plus year subgroups, with roughly 150, 30 and 60 TCR-sequenced participants respectively. TCR sequencing was performed for over 230 trial participants, of whom 207 were given two doses of AZD1222 and around 25 were given two doses of MenACWY control vaccine.

The CDR3 regions of human TCRbeta chains were analyzed by immunosequencing. In the original analysis: TCRs in the repertoires were matched against a reference library of SARS-CoV-2-specific TCRs that had been generated with the MIRA antigen-specificity platform. Breadth meant the fraction of unique TCRs that were SARS-CoV-2-associated, whereas depth meant the fraction of total T cells that were SARS-CoV-2-associated. Using the MIRA data, every spike-specific TCR was mapped to the spike region that the TCR reacted to and assigned to either a CD4 or a CD8 class. Log10-transformed breadth and depth values were compared by one-way ANOVA with Sidak's multiple comparisons tests. TCRdb provides this immuneACCESS table in a form limited to in-frame rearrangements. Some clones are lacking; in checked studies, under half of them reflect an unresolved V gene, and why the rest are absent is not known. The D gene and trimming were derived from the DNA, and the V and J assignments and clone size from that table. Within this sample are under 150,000 clones, with more than 85% of them counted one time only. The ten largest clones take up under 3.5% of the sample.

Study-wide findings and limitations: After two AZD1222 doses, spike-specific TCR breadth and depth were significantly higher than at day 0 and than in MenACWY recipients. In the small 56-69-year group, the increase in depth fell short of significance, most likely because of low power. No day 14 peak-response samples were available, so repertoires were characterized only after the peak T cell response. Only five to seven AZD1222 recipients were SARS-CoV-2 seropositive at baseline, limiting conclusions about previously exposed vaccinees. Reportedly, close to half of the unique spike-specific TCRs recognized epitopes lying outside the regions that are mutated in the B.1.351 and B.1.1.7 variants. The vaccine-associated CD4 TCRs covered the entire spike protein, and the dominant responses fell in regions 160-218 and 743-854. Most participants were white British and females outnumbered males, and the authors suggested that clonal diversity may have been underestimated.

The time point label corresponds to: baseline before first vaccination. Vaccinee samples came from UK trials COV001 and COV002, including a single-blind randomized controlled phase 2/3 trial of AZD1222 (ChAdOx1 nCoV-19) in healthy adults. Trial participant PBMC samples were collected at day 0 and day 28 after the second dose for TCRbeta chain sequencing. CDR1 and CDR2 were assigned from the germline V gene as MNHEY and SVGAGI. Germline trimming amounts to 10 bases on V and 9 bases on J, with 7 as the count of junction bases outside the gene matches. Including the terminal cysteine and phenylalanine, the CDR3 comprises 13 residues. Solely the CDR3 DNA is kept, with 39 bases framed from the first base.

Source: peripheral blood, taken on day 0 of AZD1222 vaccination. This chain is built from TRBV6-5 and TRBJ2-1; 12 bases in between match TRBD2. The origin of this receptor is an adult in good health. The CDR3 in this case is CATLLAGGGEQFF. The DNA is TGTGCCACCCTACTAGCGGGAGGAGGTGAGCAGTTCTTC.